Below are 7 T cell receptor beta chains sequenced from a single sample in a study of T cells in Graves' hyperthyroidism and ophthalmopathy. Using RNA transcripts as the source, TCR beta CDR3 regions were amplified. Using the HTBI primer set, a first-round RT-PCR was run on the TCR CDR3. TCRdb re-called the multiplex PCR reads with MiXCR, one entry per CDR3 protein. The sample records 400,000 to 550,000 distinct CDR3 sequences, around 24% being singletons. The sequenced sample consisted of blood. Receptors were obtained from a woman younger than 45 with Graves' ophthalmopathy.

This clonotype was found many times. The CDR3 loop is CASSYSYRDDGYTF. The DNA for the CDR3 is TGTGCCAGCAGTTACTCATACAGGGACGATGGCTACACCTTC. The V and J genes are TRBV6-5 and TRBJ1-2; a weak D match, TRBD1 (6 bases). This CDR3 has 14 amino acids. The V and J ends lost 0 bases and 6 bases respectively, with 11 bases between them. Germline V gene sequence: CDR1 MNHEY, CDR2 SVGAGI.

This clonotype was detected many times. The gene calls are TRBV7-3 and TRBJ2-2, with a possible D match to TRBD2 (6 bases). The germline CDR1 and CDR2 sequences are SGHTA and FQGTGA. CDR3 length equals 15 residues. Trimming shortened V by 5 bases and J by 7 bases, and 17 bases separated the two germline ends. The CDR3 region has the DNA TGTGCCAGCAGCATGACTAGTGACAAAGGCGGGGAGCTGTTTTTT. This codes for CASSMTSDKGGELFF.

The chain has TRBV6-5 and TRBJ2-7, with 7 bases aligning to TRBD2. Germline CDR1 is MNHEY and CDR2 is SVGAGI. The CDR3 spans 15 residues. The V gene end was trimmed by 0 bases and the J gene end by 3 bases; junction bases not matched to a gene: 5. The CDR3 loop is CASSYSPGLSYEQYF. In DNA, the CDR3 is TGTGCCAGCAGTTACTCCCCGGGACTAAGCTACGAGCAGTACTTC.

The rearrangement uses TRBV12-3 or TRBV12-4 and TRBJ1-6, with 8 nucleotides matching TRBD1. The CDR3 has 17 amino acids. V dropped 4 bases and J dropped 0; count of bases not matched to a gene: 5. The CDR3: CASSSRTGSSYNSPLHF. The CDR3 bases are TGTGCCAGCAGTTCTAGGACAGGGAGCTCCTATAATTCACCCCTCCACTTT.

This clonotype was seen only a few times. The chain combines TRBV6-1 with TRBJ1-1; D not certain. Trimming removed 4 bases from V and 7 bases from J, with 4 bases in between. From germline, CDR1 is MNHNS and CDR2 SASEGT. The CDR3 is 10 amino acids. The CDR3 DNA is TGTGCCAGCAGTGGTATTGAAGCTTTCTTT. As protein: CASSGIEAFF.

V is TRBV20-1 and J is TRBJ2-7; 7 nucleotides agree with TRBD2. The CDR3 has 14 amino acids. V shed 6 bases and J 2 bases; nucleotides not matched to a gene: 10. CDR1 DFQATT and CDR2 SNEGSKA come from the germline V gene (reference sequence). CDR3 DNA sequence: TGCAGTGCACCTGGCAGGGACTACCCCTACGAGCAGTACTTC. Translation: CSAPGRDYPYEQYF.

This clonotype occurred a few times. This chain joins TRBV28 and TRBJ1-2; D may be TRBD1 (6 bases). The CDR3 is made up of 14 amino acids. Germline V gene sequence: CDR1 MDHEN, CDR2 SYDVKM. The ends were cut back, 6 bases at V and 3 bases at J, with 14 bases in the middle. CDR3 sequence reads: CASRDTGYDYGYTF. The CDR3 DNA reads as TGTGCCAGCAGGGACACAGGGTACGACTATGGCTACACCTTC.